This TCR beta chain is drawn from a study of blood T cell repertoires in COVID-19. This clone appeared once. Those enrolled in Seattle joined during active infection and were followed longitudinally afterward. Germline V lookup: CDR1 SGHRS, CDR2 YFSETQ. V was pared by 5 bases and J by 0 bases, with 5 bases of the junction left unmatched. This CDR3 is 15 amino acids long. Profiled with immunoSEQ multiplex PCR; TCRdb holds only in-frame clones, not every one. The data show about 180,000 clones, roughly 81% seen once. This TCR was recovered from a woman of 80 years or more with COVID-19, enrolled during active disease. The sample consisted of peripheral blood. This chain uses TRBV5-1 with TRBJ1-5; TRBD1 agrees at 7 bases. This CDR3 is CASRKTGNSNQPQHF. In DNA, the CDR3 is TGCGCCAGCAGGAAGACAGGGAATAGCAATCAGCCCCAGCATTTT.